The source of this T cell receptor (beta chain) is a study of blood T cell repertoires in COVID-19. Germline V CDR1 and CDR2: SGHAT, FQDESV (reference sequence). CDR3 length equals 14 residues. The ends were cut back, 5 bases at V and 1 base at J, with 11 bases in the middle. The assay was immunoSEQ multiplex PCR, and TCRdb's table has in-frame clones only and misses some. The sample holds about 160,000 clones, approximately 88% seen once. Sequenced input: peripheral blood. The chain uses TRBV11-1 and TRBJ2-5; tentative D call: TRBD1 (5 bases). The receptor's source is a woman aged 55-69 years who had recovered from COVID-19. CDR3 amino acids: CASSLGRVQETQYF. Here the CDR3 DNA reads TGTGCCAGCAGCCTGGGCAGGGTCCAAGAGACCCAGTACTTC.